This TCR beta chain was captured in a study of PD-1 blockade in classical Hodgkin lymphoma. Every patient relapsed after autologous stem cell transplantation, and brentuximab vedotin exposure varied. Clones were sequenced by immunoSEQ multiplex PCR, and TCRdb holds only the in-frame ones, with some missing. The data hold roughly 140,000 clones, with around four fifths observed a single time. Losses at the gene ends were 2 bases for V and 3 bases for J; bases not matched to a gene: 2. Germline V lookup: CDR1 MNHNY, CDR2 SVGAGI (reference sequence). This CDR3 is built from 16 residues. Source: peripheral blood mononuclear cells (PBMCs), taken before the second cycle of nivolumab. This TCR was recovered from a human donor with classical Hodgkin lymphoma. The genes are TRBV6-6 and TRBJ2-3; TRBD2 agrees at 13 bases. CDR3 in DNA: TGTGCCAGCAGTTACCCGACTAGCGGGGGGACAGATACGCAGTATTTT. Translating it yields CASSYPTSGGTDTQYF.